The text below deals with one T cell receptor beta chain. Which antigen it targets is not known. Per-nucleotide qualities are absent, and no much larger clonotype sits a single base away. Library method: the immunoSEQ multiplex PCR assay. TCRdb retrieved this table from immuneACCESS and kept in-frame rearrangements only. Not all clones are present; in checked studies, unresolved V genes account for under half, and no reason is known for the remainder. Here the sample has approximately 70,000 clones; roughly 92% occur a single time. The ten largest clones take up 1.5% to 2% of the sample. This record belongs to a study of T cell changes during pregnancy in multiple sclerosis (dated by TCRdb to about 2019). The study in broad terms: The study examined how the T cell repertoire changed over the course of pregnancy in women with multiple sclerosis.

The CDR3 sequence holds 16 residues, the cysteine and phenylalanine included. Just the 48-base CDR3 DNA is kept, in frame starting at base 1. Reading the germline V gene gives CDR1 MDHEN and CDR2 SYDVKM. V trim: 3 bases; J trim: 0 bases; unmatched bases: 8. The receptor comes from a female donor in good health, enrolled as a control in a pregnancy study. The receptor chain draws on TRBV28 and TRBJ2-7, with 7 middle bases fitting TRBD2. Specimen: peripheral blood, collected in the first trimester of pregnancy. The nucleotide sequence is TGTGCCAGCAGTTTTGGTGGTAAGCGGGGCTCCTACGAGCAGTACTTC. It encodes CASSFGGKRGSYEQYF.